Here is one TCR beta chain with its context. Its target is unknown. The sample is drawn from a study of cytomegalovirus exposure and HLA in healthy donors. The study, taken as a whole, reports: CMV serostatus was the sole immune exposure information available.

The CDR3 has 16 amino acids. CDR1 and CDR2 (germline): KGHSH, LQKENI. The V segment lost 0 bases and the J segment 3 bases; nucleotides outside the gene matches: 5. The study ran its PCR with 60 Vbeta and 13 Jbeta primers. The data were produced by immunoSEQ multiplex PCR, yet TCRdb's version contains in-frame clones alone and is incomplete. Of about 180,000 clones in the sample, 82% are singletons; the top ten hold less than 2%. Each donor's status was that of a healthy bone marrow donor. The sample comprised PBMCs. This clonotype was sampled from a man in his forties in good health and CMV-seronegative. The chain combines TRBV18 with TRBJ2-3; 8 bases match TRBD2. The CDR3 region has the DNA TGTGCCAGCTCACCACCGGCGGGGGGAAGGACAGATACGCAGTATTTT. Protein sequence: CASSPPAGGRTDTQYF.